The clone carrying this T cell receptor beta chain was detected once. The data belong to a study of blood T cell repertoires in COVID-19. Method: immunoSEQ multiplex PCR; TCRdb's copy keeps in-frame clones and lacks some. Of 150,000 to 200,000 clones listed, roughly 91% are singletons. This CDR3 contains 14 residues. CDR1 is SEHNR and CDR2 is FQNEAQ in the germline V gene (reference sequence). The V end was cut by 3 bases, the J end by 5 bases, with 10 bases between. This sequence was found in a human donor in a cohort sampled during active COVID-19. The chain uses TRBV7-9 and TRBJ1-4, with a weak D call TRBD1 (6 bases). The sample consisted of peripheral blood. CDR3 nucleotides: TGTGCCAGCAGCTTCTTGGGGGCGAATGAAAAACTGTTTTTT. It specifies CASSFLGANEKLFF. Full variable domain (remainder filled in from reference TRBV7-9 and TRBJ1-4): DTGVSQNPRHKITKRGQNVTFRCDPISEHNRLYWYRQTLGQGPEFLTYFQNEAQLEKSRLLSDRFSAERPKGSFSTLEIQRTEQGDSAMYLCASSFLGANEKLFFGSGTQLSVL.